This entry is about one T cell receptor beta chain. Germline assignment: CDR1 SGHTA and CDR2 FQGTGA. With 5 bases clipped from V and 2 bases from J, the junction kept 5 bases outside the gene matches. The CDR3 is 16 amino acids. The assay was immunoSEQ multiplex PCR, and TCRdb's table has in-frame clones only and misses some. The sample records about 150,000 clones, roughly 90% being singletons. Individuals aged about 18 to 100 years were recruited from fewer than 25 US areas. A COVID-19 case was met by exposed participants within 2 weeks before study entry. These data originate in a study of blood T cell repertoires in COVID-19.

The gene calls are TRBV7-3 and TRBJ2-6; 8 bases map to TRBD1. The receptor was isolated from a woman aged 40 to 50 who had been exposed to COVID-19. The sequencing sample was made of PBMCs or T cells enriched from blood (not recorded which). In nucleotides, the CDR3 is TGTGCCAGCAGCATGGGACAGGTGACTGGGGCCAACGTCCTGACTTTC. This codes for CASSMGQVTGANVLTF.